This T cell receptor (beta chain) comes out of a study of cytomegalovirus exposure and HLA in healthy donors. Overall study context: In an earlier analysis, 90 million to 130 million unique TCR beta sequences were found from 150 million to 200 million T cells. General study results and limits: While the bulk of TCR sequences proved rare, some public TCRs turned up in many donors. There were under 200 TCR beta chains listed as cytomegalovirus-associated.

Trimming cost V 1 base and J 3 bases, with 14 bases left between them. CDR1 is SGHVS and CDR2 is FQNEAQ in the germline V gene. The length of the CDR3 is 16 residues. PCR employed 60 Vbeta and 13 Jbeta primers. The repertoire was sequenced with immunoSEQ multiplex PCR; TCRdb's copy has only in-frame clones and lacks some. The sample has 200,000 to 250,000 clones, over 60% seen once. On this clone: Antigen: not known.

This chain links TRBV7-8 with TRBJ2-3; D is uncertain. This clonotype was sampled from a young man in good health and CMV-seronegative. The sequencing input was PBMCs. The CDR3 region has the DNA TGTGCCAGCAGCTTAGGGGCGATTTACAATACAGATACGCAGTATTTT. Translating gives CASSLGAIYNTDTQYF.